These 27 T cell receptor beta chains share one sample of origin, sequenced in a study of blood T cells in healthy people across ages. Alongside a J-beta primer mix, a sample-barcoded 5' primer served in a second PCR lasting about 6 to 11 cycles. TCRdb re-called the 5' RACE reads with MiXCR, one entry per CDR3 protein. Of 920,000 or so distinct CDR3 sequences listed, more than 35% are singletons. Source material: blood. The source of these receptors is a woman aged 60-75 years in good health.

CDR3 sequence reads: CASSRGLVSTDTQYF. Written as DNA, the CDR3 is TGTGCCAGCAGCAGGGGACTAGTAAGTACAGATACGCAGTATTTT. The chain couples TRBV9 to TRBJ2-3, with 8 nucleotides matching TRBD2. The CDR3 totals 15 residues. J lost 3 bases, V lost 4 bases, and 7 bases had no gene match. Germline CDR1 and CDR2: SGDLS and YYNGEE.

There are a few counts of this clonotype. CDR3 residues: CASSEPGQGSDEQFF. For the CDR3, the DNA is TGTGCCAGCAGTGAACCGGGACAGGGGTCCGATGAGCAGTTCTTC. The V gene is TRBV27, the J gene TRBJ2-1; 10 bases map to TRBD1. The length of the CDR3 is 15 residues. The junction had 9 bases not matched to a gene; V was cut back by 5 bases and J by 8 bases. Germline V gene data show CDR1 as MNHEY and CDR2 as SMNVEV (reference sequence).

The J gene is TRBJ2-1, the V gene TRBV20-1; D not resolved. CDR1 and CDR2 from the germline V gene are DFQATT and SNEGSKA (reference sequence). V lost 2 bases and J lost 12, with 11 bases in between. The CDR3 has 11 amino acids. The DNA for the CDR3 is TGCAGTGCTAGAACCAAGACCAGGCAGTTCTTC. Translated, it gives CSARTKTRQFF.

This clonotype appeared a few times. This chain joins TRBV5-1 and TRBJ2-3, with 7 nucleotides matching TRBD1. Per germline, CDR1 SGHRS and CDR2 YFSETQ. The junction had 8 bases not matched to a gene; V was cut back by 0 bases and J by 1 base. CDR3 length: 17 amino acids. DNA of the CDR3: TGCGCCAGCAGCTTGGTCCGGGACAGCCCCCGCACAGATACGCAGTATTTT. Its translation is CASSLVRDSPRTDTQYF.

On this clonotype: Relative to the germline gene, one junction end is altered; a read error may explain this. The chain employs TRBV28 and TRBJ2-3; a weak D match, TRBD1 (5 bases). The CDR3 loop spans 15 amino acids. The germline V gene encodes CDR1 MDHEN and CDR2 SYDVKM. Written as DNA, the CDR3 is TGCGCCAGCACCCAGGTCACAGGCCGCACAGATACGCAGTATTTT. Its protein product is CASTQVTGRTDTQYF.

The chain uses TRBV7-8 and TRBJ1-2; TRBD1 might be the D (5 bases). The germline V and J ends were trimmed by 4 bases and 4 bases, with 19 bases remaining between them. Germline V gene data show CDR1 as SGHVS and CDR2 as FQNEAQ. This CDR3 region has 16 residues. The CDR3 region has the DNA TGTGCCAGCAGCTCCACCCGAGTCAGGGTGGCCTATGGCTACACCTTC. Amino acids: CASSSTRVRVAYGYTF.

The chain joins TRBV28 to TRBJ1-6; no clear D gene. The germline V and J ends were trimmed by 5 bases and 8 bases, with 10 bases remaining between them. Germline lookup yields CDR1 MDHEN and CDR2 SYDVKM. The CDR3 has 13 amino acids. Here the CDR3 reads CASSPLGDSPLHF. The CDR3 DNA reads TGTGCCAGCAGTCCCCTTGGGGATTCACCCCTCCACTTT.

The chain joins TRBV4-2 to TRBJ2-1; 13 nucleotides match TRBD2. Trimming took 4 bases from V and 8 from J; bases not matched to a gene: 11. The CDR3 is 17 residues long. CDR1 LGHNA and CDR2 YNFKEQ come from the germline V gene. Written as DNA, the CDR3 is TGTGCCAGCAGCCCATGGACTAGCGGGAGCCACAAGCATGAGCAGTTCTTC. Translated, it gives CASSPWTSGSHKHEQFF.

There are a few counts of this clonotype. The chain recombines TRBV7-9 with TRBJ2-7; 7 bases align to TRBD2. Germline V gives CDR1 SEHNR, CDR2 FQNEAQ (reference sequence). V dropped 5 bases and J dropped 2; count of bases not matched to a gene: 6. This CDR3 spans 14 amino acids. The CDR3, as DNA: TGTGCCAGCAGCGCGCCTAGCGGAGCCTACGAGCAGTACTTC. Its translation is CASSAPSGAYEQYF.

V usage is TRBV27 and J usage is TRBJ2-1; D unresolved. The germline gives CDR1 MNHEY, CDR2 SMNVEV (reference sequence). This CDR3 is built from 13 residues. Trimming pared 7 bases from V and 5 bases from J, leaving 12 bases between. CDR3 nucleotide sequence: TGTGCCAGCACGGCGCCCTTAAACAATGAGCAGTTCTTC. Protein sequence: CASTAPLNNEQFF.

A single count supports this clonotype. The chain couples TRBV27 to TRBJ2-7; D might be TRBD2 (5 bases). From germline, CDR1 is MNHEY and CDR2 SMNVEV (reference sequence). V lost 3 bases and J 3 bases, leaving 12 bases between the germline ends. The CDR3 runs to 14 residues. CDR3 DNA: TGTGCCAGCAGTTTCCGGGCGAGGGACTACGAGCAGTACTTC. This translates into CASSFRARDYEQYF.

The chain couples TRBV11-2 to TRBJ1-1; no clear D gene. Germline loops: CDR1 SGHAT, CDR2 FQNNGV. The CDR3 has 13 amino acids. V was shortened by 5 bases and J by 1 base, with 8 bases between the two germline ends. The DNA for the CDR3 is TGTGCCAGCAGCGTCCGACAGAACACTGAAGCTTTCTTT. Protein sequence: CASSVRQNTEAFF.

The CDR3 sequence: CSAGLKEGYTF. CDR3 nucleotides: TGCAGTGCGGGCCTTAAGGAGGGCTACACCTTC. The chain carries TRBV20-1 and TRBJ1-2; D unresolved. The CDR3 spans 11 residues. The germline V gene encodes CDR1 DFQATT and CDR2 SNEGSKA (reference sequence). The V end was cut by 6 bases, the J end by 8 bases, with 13 bases between.

The CDR3 sequence is CSVRDRDYGYTF. The DNA of the CDR3 is TGCAGCGTGAGGGACAGGGACTATGGCTACACCTTC. The chain carries TRBV29-1 and TRBJ1-2; 9 nucleotides line up with TRBD1. CDR1 SQVTM and CDR2 ANQGSEA come from the germline V gene. J was trimmed by 3 bases and V by 6 bases; bases with no gene match: 2. The CDR3 spans 12 residues.

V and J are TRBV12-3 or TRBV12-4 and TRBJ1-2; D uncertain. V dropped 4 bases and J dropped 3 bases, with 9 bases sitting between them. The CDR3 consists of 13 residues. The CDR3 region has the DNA TGTGCCAGCAGTTCTGAGGCTGACTATGGCTACACCTTC. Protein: CASSSEADYGYTF.

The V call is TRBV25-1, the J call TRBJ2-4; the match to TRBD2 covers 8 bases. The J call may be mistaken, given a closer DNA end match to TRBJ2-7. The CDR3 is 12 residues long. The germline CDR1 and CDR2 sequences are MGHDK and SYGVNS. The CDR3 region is CASAGGLYEQYF. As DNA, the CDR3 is TGTGCCTCGGCGGGGGGACTCTACGAGCAGTACTTC.

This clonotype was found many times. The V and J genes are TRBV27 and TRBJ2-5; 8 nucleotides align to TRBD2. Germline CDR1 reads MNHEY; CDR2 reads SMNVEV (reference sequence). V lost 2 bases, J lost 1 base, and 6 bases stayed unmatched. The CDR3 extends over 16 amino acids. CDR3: CASSLTGGILQETQYF. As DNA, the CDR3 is TGTGCCAGCAGTTTAACGGGAGGGATACTCCAAGAGACCCAGTACTTC.

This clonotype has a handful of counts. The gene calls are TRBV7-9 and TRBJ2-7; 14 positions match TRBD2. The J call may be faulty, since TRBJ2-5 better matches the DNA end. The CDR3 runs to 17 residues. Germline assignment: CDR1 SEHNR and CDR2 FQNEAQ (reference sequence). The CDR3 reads CASSLSTSGRVDETQYF. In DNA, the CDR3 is TGTGCCAGCAGCCTGTCGACTAGCGGGAGGGTGGACGAGACCCAGTACTTC.

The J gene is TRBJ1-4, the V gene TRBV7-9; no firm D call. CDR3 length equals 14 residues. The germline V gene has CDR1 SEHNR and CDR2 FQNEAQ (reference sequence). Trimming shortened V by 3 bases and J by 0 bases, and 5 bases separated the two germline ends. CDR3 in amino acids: CASSFDPTNEKLFF. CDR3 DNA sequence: TGTGCCAGCAGCTTTGACCCAACTAATGAAAAACTGTTTTTT.

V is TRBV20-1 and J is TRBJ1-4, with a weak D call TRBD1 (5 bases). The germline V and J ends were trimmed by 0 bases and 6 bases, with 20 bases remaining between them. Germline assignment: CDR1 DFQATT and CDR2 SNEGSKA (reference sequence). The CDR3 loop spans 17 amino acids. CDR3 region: CSARDPRAPSGDEKLFF. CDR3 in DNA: TGCAGTGCTAGAGATCCCAGGGCTCCCTCGGGAGATGAAAAACTGTTTTTT.

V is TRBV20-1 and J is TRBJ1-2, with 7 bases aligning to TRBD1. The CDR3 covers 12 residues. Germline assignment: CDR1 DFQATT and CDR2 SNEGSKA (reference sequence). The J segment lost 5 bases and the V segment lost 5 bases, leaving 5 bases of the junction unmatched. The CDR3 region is CSASDRDYGYTF. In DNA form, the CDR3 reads TGCAGTGCTTCCGACAGGGATTATGGCTACACCTTC.

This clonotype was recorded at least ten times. Written as DNA, the CDR3 is TGTGCCAGCAGCCCTGGGACCCAAGAGACCCAGTACTTC. It codes for CASSPGTQETQYF. The chain carries TRBV18 and TRBJ2-5; D is possibly TRBD1 or TRBD2 (5 bases each). Trimming took 8 bases from V and 1 from J, leaving 11 bases between them. Germline V gene data show CDR1 as KGHSH and CDR2 as LQKENI. This CDR3 spans 13 amino acids.

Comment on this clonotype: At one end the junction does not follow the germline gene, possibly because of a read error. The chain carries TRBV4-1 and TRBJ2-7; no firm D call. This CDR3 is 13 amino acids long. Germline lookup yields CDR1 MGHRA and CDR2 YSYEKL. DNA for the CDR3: TGCGCCAGCAACCAAGTGTTAGCTGGGGAGCAGTACTTC. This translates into CASNQVLAGEQYF.

DNA for the CDR3: TGTGCCAGCAGACCGACAGGGAGAAACTATGGCTACACCTTC. It translates to CASRPTGRNYGYTF. The chain has TRBV28 and TRBJ1-2; TRBD1 agrees at 7 bases. The germline gives CDR1 MDHEN, CDR2 SYDVKM. The trim removed 6 bases at V and 2 bases at J, leaving 6 bases unmatched. The CDR3 has 14 residues.

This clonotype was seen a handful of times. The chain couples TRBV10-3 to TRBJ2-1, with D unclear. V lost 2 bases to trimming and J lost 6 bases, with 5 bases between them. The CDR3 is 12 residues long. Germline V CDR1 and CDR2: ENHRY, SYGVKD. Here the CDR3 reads CAISEGLNEQFF. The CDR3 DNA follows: TGTGCCATCAGTGAGGGCCTCAATGAGCAGTTCTTC.

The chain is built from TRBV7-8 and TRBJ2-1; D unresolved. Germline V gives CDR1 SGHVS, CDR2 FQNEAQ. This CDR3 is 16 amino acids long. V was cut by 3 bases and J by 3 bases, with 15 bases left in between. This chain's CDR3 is CASSFKATLLYNEQFF. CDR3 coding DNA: TGTGCCAGCAGCTTTAAAGCGACCCTCCTCTACAATGAGCAGTTCTTC.

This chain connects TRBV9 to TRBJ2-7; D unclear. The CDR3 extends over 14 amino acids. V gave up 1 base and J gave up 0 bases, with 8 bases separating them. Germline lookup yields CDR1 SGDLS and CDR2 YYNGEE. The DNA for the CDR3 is TGTGCCAGCAGCGTAACGGCCAGCTCCTACGAGCAGTACTTC. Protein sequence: CASSVTASSYEQYF.